This T cell receptor beta chain derives from a study of shared clonotypes between healthy human individuals. Study results and caveats: The expectation was that sequencing depth would affect clonotype sharing among donors.

Sequencing was at deep level. Generated by immunoSEQ multiplex PCR, the TCRdb table keeps only in-frame clones and is missing some. The sample holds 450,000 to 500,000 clones; around 85% are singletons and the top ten take more than 9.5%. CDR1 is SGHRS, CDR2 YFSETQ, per germline. The CDR3 extends over 14 amino acids. The V segment lost 4 bases and the J segment 9 bases; nucleotides outside the gene matches: 6. Donors were Caucasian adults residing in Nashville, Tennessee, USA. This clone was recorded a few times. The antigen remains undetermined. Sequenced material: PBMCs. The receptor was isolated from a woman aged 40-49 years in good health. Some clones in this sample may be carry-over from other donors' samples. The chain joins TRBV5-1 to TRBJ2-5; 13 nucleotides align to TRBD2. CDR3 sequence: CASSAAGTSGAQYF. The DNA for the CDR3 is TGCGCCAGCAGCGCAGCCGGGACTAGCGGGGCCCAGTACTTC.